These 20 T cell receptor beta chains were all obtained from the same sample, sequenced in a study of blood T cell repertoires in COVID-19. Here immunoSEQ multiplex PCR was the method, and the copy in TCRdb shows in-frame clones only, minus some. The sample includes a few hundred thousand clones, around nine tenths of them seen just once. Sample: PBMCs or T cells enriched from blood (not recorded which). These TCRs come from a woman aged 25 to 39 who had recovered from COVID-19.

This clone appeared once. The CDR3 nucleotides read TGTGCCAGCAGCTTGGAAAGGACTGGCGAGCAGTTCTTC. This sequence encodes CASSLERTGEQFF. This chain connects TRBV5-4 to TRBJ2-1, with TRBD2 as a possible D gene (5 bases). This CDR3 region has 13 residues. V was trimmed by 0 bases and J by 10 bases, leaving 11 bases between them. CDR1 and CDR2 from the germline V gene are SGHNT and YYREEE (reference sequence). The full variable domain, with the rest looked up from reference TRBV5-4 and TRBJ2-1, is ETGVTQSPTHLIKTRGQQVTLRCSSQSGHNTVSWYQQALGQGPQFIFQYYREEENGRGNFPPRFSGLQFPNYSSELNVNALELDDSALYLCASSLERTGEQFFGPGTRLTVL.

The chain has TRBV5-5 and TRBJ1-4, with a tentative D call TRBD1 (5 bases). The CDR3 is 15 amino acids. V was clipped by 4 bases and J by 3 bases, with 13 bases between them. Germline V gene data show CDR1 as SGHKS and CDR2 as YYEKEE (reference sequence). The CDR3 spells CASSPIRVANEKLFF. In DNA form, the CDR3 reads TGTGCCAGCAGCCCGATCAGGGTAGCTAATGAAAAACTGTTTTTT.

The chain carries TRBV10-3 and TRBJ2-2; 7 bases fit TRBD1. Germline CDR1 ENHRY, CDR2 SYGVKD. After removal of 10 bases from V and 1 base from J, the junction contained 6 bases not matched to a gene. The length of the CDR3 is 14 residues. CDR3 in DNA: TGTGCCACAACCGGGACAGAGAACACCGGGGAGCTGTTTTTT. Translating it yields CATTGTENTGELFF.

The rearrangement joins TRBV30 to TRBJ1-5; TRBD1 matches 8 bases. J lost 1 base, V lost 3 bases, and 5 bases had no gene match. CDR1 and CDR2 (germline): GTSNPN, SVGIG (reference sequence). The CDR3 has 15 amino acids. The DNA of the CDR3 is TGTGCCTGGAGCAGACAGGGGTTGAGCAATCAGCCCCAGCATTTT. Protein: CAWSRQGLSNQPQHF.

This clone has a single count. CDR3 protein: CAISDPTGGGQPQHF. CDR3 coding DNA: TGTGCCATCAGTGACCCGACAGGGGGCGGTCAGCCCCAGCATTTT. The J gene is TRBJ1-5, the V gene TRBV10-3; 10 nucleotides match TRBD1. V trimming: 3 bases; J trimming: 6 bases; junction bases outside the gene matches: 5. Germline V gives CDR1 ENHRY, CDR2 SYGVKD. CDR3 length equals 15 residues.

The V and J genes are TRBV6-5 and TRBJ2-1; TRBD2 matches 8 bases. The germline gives CDR1 MNHEY, CDR2 SVGAGI. This CDR3 spans 15 amino acids. V dropped 6 bases and J dropped 1; count of bases not matched to a gene: 5. CDR3 amino acids: CASSSGGLSYNEQFF. CDR3 DNA sequence: TGTGCCAGCAGCTCGGGGGGGCTGTCCTACAATGAGCAGTTCTTC.

The chain combines TRBV19 with TRBJ1-1, with TRBD1 identical over 11 bases. The V gene end was trimmed by 6 bases and the J gene end by 5 bases; junction bases not matched to a gene: 5. This CDR3 is built from 14 residues. Germline values: CDR1 LNHDA, CDR2 SQIVND (reference sequence). The CDR3 region has the DNA TGTGCCAGTAGACAGGGACAGGGGGAAACTGAAGCTTTCTTT. The encoded protein is CASRQGQGETEAFF.

The J gene is TRBJ1-6, the V gene TRBV5-1; D remains unclear. This CDR3 has 15 amino acids. V lost 4 bases and J 8 bases, leaving 16 bases between the germline ends. Germline lookup yields CDR1 SGHRS and CDR2 YFSETQ. The CDR3 loop reads CASSIQTYPDSPLHF. CDR3 in DNA: TGCGCCAGCAGCATTCAGACTTACCCGGATTCACCCCTCCACTTT.

This chain links TRBV19 with TRBJ1-2; 7 positions agree with TRBD1. Germline V gives CDR1 LNHDA, CDR2 SQIVND (reference sequence). V trimming: 6 bases; J trimming: 2 bases; junction bases outside the gene matches: 6. This CDR3 contains 14 residues. This CDR3 reads CASRPGQTNYGYTF. Here the CDR3 DNA reads TGTGCCAGTAGGCCGGGACAGACCAACTATGGCTACACCTTC.

V is TRBV4-1 and J is TRBJ2-5; 14 bases are shared with TRBD2. Germline CDR1 and CDR2: MGHRA and YSYEKL. This CDR3 is 18 amino acids long. V was pared by 2 bases and J by 5 bases, with 10 bases of the junction left unmatched. As DNA, the CDR3 is TGCGCCAGCAGCCAAACCCCCGGGACTAGCGGGGGCAGGGAGACCCAGTACTTC. It codes for CASSQTPGTSGGRETQYF.

J is TRBJ1-2 and V is TRBV29-1; TRBD1 matches 10 bases. The CDR3 runs to 13 residues. Per germline, CDR1 SQVTM and CDR2 ANQGSEA. The V gene end was trimmed by 6 bases and the J gene end by 6 bases; junction bases not matched to a gene: 7. The CDR3 sequence is CSVGKTGGDGYTF. The CDR3 DNA is TGCAGCGTCGGCAAGACAGGGGGCGATGGCTACACCTTC.

The rearrangement links TRBV9 to TRBJ2-3; 7 positions agree with TRBD1. Germline CDR1 SGDLS, CDR2 YYNGEE. The CDR3 is 16 amino acids. Trimming cost V 0 bases and J 2 bases; bases outside gene matches: 6. The CDR3 region has the DNA TGTGCCAGCAGCGTAGCGGCAGGGGGAAACACAGATACGCAGTATTTT. Translating gives CASSVAAGGNTDTQYF. Variable domain in full (rest from reference TRBV9 and TRBJ2-3): DSGVTQTPKHLITATGQRVTLRCSPRSGDLSVYWYQQSLDQGLQFLIQYYNGEERAKGNILERFSAQQFPDLHSELNLSSLELGDSALYFCASSVAAGGNTDTQYFGPGTRLTVL.

V is TRBV4-3 and J is TRBJ2-2; D perhaps matches TRBD1 (5 bases). Germline CDR1 and CDR2: LGHNA and YSLEER. The CDR3 totals 14 residues. V lost 6 bases to trimming and J lost 6 bases, with 14 bases between them. The CDR3 sequence: CASSPTRVSGELFF. Here the CDR3 DNA reads TGCGCCAGCAGTCCTACCAGGGTGTCCGGGGAGCTGTTTTTT.

V usage is TRBV4-3 and J usage is TRBJ2-1; 13 nucleotides match TRBD2. Trimming at V came to 4 bases and at J to 7 bases, leaving 4 bases not matched to a gene. This CDR3 is built from 15 residues. The germline V gene has CDR1 LGHNA and CDR2 YSLEER. CDR3 sequence: CASSLGLAGKNEQFF. Here the CDR3 DNA reads TGCGCCAGCAGCCTGGGACTAGCGGGGAAAAATGAGCAGTTCTTC.

The chain recombines TRBV2 with TRBJ1-1, with D possibly being TRBD1 (5 bases). Germline V CDR1 and CDR2: SNHLY, FYNNEI. Trimming removed 3 bases at V and 4 bases at J, with 15 bases between. The CDR3 loop spans 15 amino acids. The CDR3 sequence: CASSDVTGGGTEAFF. CDR3 nucleotide sequence: TGTGCCAGCAGTGATGTGACGGGGGGAGGCACTGAAGCTTTCTTT.

The chain has TRBV12-3 or TRBV12-4 and TRBJ1-2; 10 bases align to TRBD1. This CDR3 contains 13 residues. V shed 5 bases and J 7 bases; nucleotides not matched to a gene: 4. CDR3 sequence (DNA): TGTGCCAGCAGTCCCGGGACAGGGGTTGGCTACACCTTC. It is translated as CASSPGTGVGYTF.

This clone was detected once. V and J are TRBV24-1 and TRBJ2-3; TRBD1 matches 8 bases. CDR1 and CDR2 from the germline V gene are KGHDR and SFDVKD. CDR3 length: 15 amino acids. With 0 bases clipped from V and 5 bases from J, the junction kept 3 bases outside the gene matches. CDR3 DNA sequence: TGTGCCACCAGTGATTTGTACAGGGGGAAAGATACGCAGTATTTT. This codes for CATSDLYRGKDTQYF.

The V call is TRBV2, the J call TRBJ2-4; possibly TRBD1 for D (6 bases). Germline-derived CDR1 and CDR2 are SNHLY and FYNNEI. Trimming stripped 4 bases from V and 4 bases from J, with 14 bases between. The CDR3 loop spans 15 amino acids. Written as DNA, the CDR3 is TGTGCCAGCAGTGCGATCCGTCAGGGGAAAAACATTCAGTACTTC. It specifies CASSAIRQGKNIQYF.

In DNA, the CDR3 is TGTGCCAGCAGCCGGCGGGGGAATTCACCCCTCCACTTT. Its translation is CASSRRGNSPLHF. V and J are TRBV9 and TRBJ1-6; D is possibly TRBD1 (5 bases). Germline CDR1 is SGDLS and CDR2 is YYNGEE. The CDR3 runs 13 residues. The V gene lost 4 bases and the J gene lost 7 bases, with 9 bases spanning the gap.

V gene TRBV11-1 combines with J gene TRBJ1-6; TRBD1 matches 7 bases. V was pared by 2 bases and J by 8 bases, with 3 bases of the junction left unmatched. Per germline, CDR1 SGHAT and CDR2 FQDESV (reference sequence). The CDR3 runs to 14 residues. For the CDR3, the DNA is TGTGCCAGCAGCTTAAAAGGGGGCCATTCACCCCTCCACTTT. It translates to CASSLKGGHSPLHF.